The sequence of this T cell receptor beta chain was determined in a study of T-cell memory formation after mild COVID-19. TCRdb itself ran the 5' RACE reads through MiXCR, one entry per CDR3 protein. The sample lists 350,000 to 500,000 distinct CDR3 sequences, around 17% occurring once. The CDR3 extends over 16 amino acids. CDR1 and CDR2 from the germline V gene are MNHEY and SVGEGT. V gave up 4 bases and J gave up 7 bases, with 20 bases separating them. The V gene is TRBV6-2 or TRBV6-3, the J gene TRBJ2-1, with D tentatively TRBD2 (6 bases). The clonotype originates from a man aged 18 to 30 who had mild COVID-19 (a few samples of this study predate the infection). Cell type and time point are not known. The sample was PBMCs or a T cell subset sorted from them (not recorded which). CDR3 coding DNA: TGTGCCAGCAGTTTGGGGCGAAACCACCGGGGGAATGAGCAGTTCTTC. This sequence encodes CASSLGRNHRGNEQFF.